The present TCR beta chain was sequenced within a study of blood T cell repertoires in COVID-19. The V gene lost 1 base and the J gene lost 3 bases, with 13 bases spanning the gap. The germline V gene has CDR1 SGHTA and CDR2 FQGNSA. The CDR3 has 15 residues. TCRdb keeps only in-frame clones here, not all; method: immunoSEQ multiplex PCR. The repertoire has 250,000 to 300,000 clones, roughly 90% of them found once; the top ten carry around 10%. The sequenced sample consisted of peripheral blood. The rearrangement joins TRBV7-2 to TRBJ2-7; D possibly corresponds to TRBD2 (5 bases). The source is a woman in her 30s with COVID-19, enrolled during active disease. CDR3 loop: CASSLEVGAYYEQYF. The CDR3 DNA reads TGTGCCAGCAGCTTAGAGGTGGGAGCTTACTACGAGCAGTACTTC.